These T cell receptor beta chains were read from a single sample in a study of cytomegalovirus exposure and HLA in healthy donors. Sequencing used immunoSEQ multiplex PCR; TCRdb keeps in-frame clones, though not all of them. The data contain about 110,000 clones, approximately 94% of them singletons. The sample taken for sequencing was PBMCs. The receptors come from a woman younger than 35 in good health and CMV-seronegative. Both conserved end residues are part of each CDR3. The D gene is left open where the match is weak. Not every row has a clone size; where given, it reads once, few, many or a size class.

CDR3aa,CDR3nt,j_gene,v_gene,d_gene,abundance
CASSQSGGSTDTQYF,TGTGCCAGCAGCCAAAGCGGGGGGAGCACAGATACGCAGTATTTT,TRBJ2-3,TRBV7-8,TRBD2,.
CASSLNPVRGNTGELFF,TGCGCCAGCAGCTTGAATCCTGTAAGGGGGAACACCGGGGAGCTGTTTTTT,TRBJ2-2,TRBV5-1,.,.
CASSLYFGAGELFF,TGTGCCAGCAGCCTGTACTTTGGAGCCGGGGAGCTGTTTTTT,TRBJ2-2,TRBV6-5,.,.
CASSWDILNTEAFF,TGTGCCAGCAGCTGGGACATCCTGAACACTGAAGCTTTCTTT,TRBJ1-1,TRBV7-4,.,.
CASSTDSTLTGLVRYGYTF,TGTGCCAGTAGTACCGATAGTACCCTTACAGGGTTAGTGCGCTATGGCTACACCTTC,TRBJ1-2,TRBV19,.,.
CASSEWARGNYGYTF,TGTGCCAGCAGTGAATGGGCCCGGGGTAACTATGGCTACACCTTC,TRBJ1-2,TRBV6-1,.,.
CASSFQASNTEAFF,TGCGCCAGCAGCTTCCAGGCGTCGAACACTGAAGCTTTCTTT,TRBJ1-1,TRBV5-1,.,.
CASSSTKGLAPYEQYF,TGTGCCAGCAGCTCGACCAAGGGACTAGCACCCTACGAGCAGTACTTC,TRBJ2-7,TRBV7-8,TRBD2,.
CASSRQGDSSPLHF,TGTGCCAGCAGCCGCCAGGGGGACAGTTCACCCCTCCACTTT,TRBJ1-6,TRBV5-8,TRBD1,.
CASSLSRTGVVAFF,TGTGCCAGCAGTTTATCCCGGACGGGGGTGGTAGCTTTCTTT,TRBJ1-1,TRBV27,.,.
CASRSGARDTQYF,TGTGCCAGCAGAAGCGGGGCCAGAGATACGCAGTATTTT,TRBJ2-3,TRBV6-5,TRBD2,.
CASSSTGWRETQYF,TGTGCCAGCAGCTCAACAGGGTGGCGGGAGACCCAGTACTTC,TRBJ2-5,TRBV11-2,.,.
CASSEPSSDTEAFF,TGTGCCAGCAGCGAACCAAGCTCTGACACTGAAGCTTTCTTT,TRBJ1-1,TRBV4-2,.,.
CASSQPPGSYEQYF,TGCGCCAGCAGCCAACCTCCAGGGTCCTACGAGCAGTACTTC,TRBJ2-7,TRBV4-1,.,.
CASALASGYTDTQYF,TGTGCCAGCGCCCTGGCTAGCGGGTACACAGATACGCAGTATTTT,TRBJ2-3,TRBV7-3,TRBD2,.
CASSPPNGNRGSSPLHF,TGTGCCAGCTCACCACCGAACGGGAACAGGGGGTCGTCACCCCTCCACTTT,TRBJ1-6,TRBV18,TRBD1,.
CASSGLPAGARNEQFF,TGTGCCAGCAGCGGCCTCCCAGCGGGGGCCCGCAATGAGCAGTTCTTC,TRBJ2-1,TRBV9,TRBD2,.
CASSPPTHKGPGNIQYF,TGTGCCAGCAGCCCACCAACTCATAAGGGGCCGGGAAACATTCAGTACTTC,TRBJ2-4,TRBV5-6,.,.
CASRRTTGSMGYTF,TGTGCCAGCAGGAGGACAACCGGATCTATGGGCTACACCTTC,TRBJ1-2,TRBV6-6,.,.
CSVEGLAGGEVTDTQYF,TGCAGCGTTGAGGGACTAGCGGGGGGGGAGGTAACAGATACGCAGTATTTT,TRBJ2-3,TRBV29-1,TRBD2,.
CASSWTSGGASDTQYF,TGCGCCAGCAGCTGGACTAGCGGGGGGGCGTCAGATACGCAGTATTTT,TRBJ2-3,TRBV5-1,TRBD2,once
CASSQDRRGAGNTIYF,TGCGCCAGCAGCCAAGATAGGAGGGGAGCTGGAAACACCATATATTTT,TRBJ1-3,TRBV4-1,.,.
CASSETGGTEAFF,TGCGCCAGCAGTGAGACAGGGGGCACTGAAGCTTTCTTT,TRBJ1-1,TRBV10-2,TRBD1,.
CASSLVIAGKKETQYF,TGTGCCAGCAGCTTAGTGATAGCGGGGAAAAAAGAGACCCAGTACTTC,TRBJ2-5,TRBV7-6,TRBD2,.
CASGLAGSYNEQFF,TGCGCCAGCGGACTAGCGGGGTCCTACAATGAGCAGTTCTTC,TRBJ2-1,TRBV5-1,TRBD2,.
CASSLDSSYNEQFF,TGCGCCAGCAGTCTGGACAGCTCCTACAATGAGCAGTTCTTC,TRBJ2-1,TRBV5-1,.,.
CASSLSRDRANEKLFF,TGTGCCAGCAGTTTATCCCGGGACAGGGCGAATGAAAAACTGTTTTTT,TRBJ1-4,TRBV2,TRBD1,.
CASSSHPDRTTDTQYF,TGCGCCAGCAGCTCACACCCGGACAGAACCACAGATACGCAGTATTTT,TRBJ2-3,TRBV5-1,.,.
CASSDTGVSPLHF,TGTGCCAGCAGTGACACAGGGGTGTCACCCCTCCACTTT,TRBJ1-6,TRBV2,TRBD1,.
CASSLFPRSTTQGLNSPLHF,TGTGCCAGCAGTTTATTCCCCAGGTCCACGACACAGGGGCTCAATTCACCCCTCCACTTT,TRBJ1-6,TRBV27,TRBD1,.
CASSLAGVDGGYTF,TGTGCCAGCAGCTTAGCAGGGGTCGACGGTGGCTACACCTTC,TRBJ1-2,TRBV7-9,.,.
CASIWAATNYGYTF,TGTGCCAGCATATGGGCAGCTACTAACTATGGCTACACCTTC,TRBJ1-2,TRBV2,.,once
CASSSPGSSPLHF,TGTGCCAGCTCGTCACCAGGGTCCTCACCCCTCCACTTT,TRBJ1-6,TRBV18,.,.
CASSPTGSYEQYF,TGTGCCAGCAGCCCTACGGGGTCCTACGAGCAGTACTTC,TRBJ2-7,TRBV7-2,.,.
CASSQSRVKVSGNTIYF,TGCGCCAGCAGCCAGAGCAGGGTGAAGGTCTCTGGAAACACCATATATTTT,TRBJ1-3,TRBV4-3,.,.
CASSPLTASGNTIYF,TGTGCCAGTAGTCCCCTAACCGCATCCGGAAACACCATATATTTT,TRBJ1-3,TRBV19,.,once
CASRHRDRLSYEQYF,TGTGCCAGCCGGCACCGGGACAGGCTTTCCTACGAGCAGTACTTC,TRBJ2-7,TRBV2,TRBD1,.